One sample yielded the 3 T cell receptor beta chains listed below, sequenced in a study of T cells in women clearing cervical HPV infection. Profiled with immunoSEQ multiplex PCR; TCRdb holds only in-frame clones, not every one. The sample has about 35,000 clones; the top ten hold more than 7%. The material sequenced was blood buffy coat. Receptors were obtained from a woman aged 18-70 years with a cervical HPV16 infection that either progressed to CIN3+ or cleared (not recorded which).

Frequency places this clone as medium-sized. The read gets to within 3 residues of the CDR3 end, and the germline J gene fills in the rest. The chain employs TRBV6-2 or TRBV6-3 and TRBJ2-7; the D gene is possibly TRBD1 (6 bases). The CDR3 totals 14 residues. The ends were cut back, 7 bases at V and 2 bases at J, with 15 bases in the middle. Per germline, CDR1 MNHEY and CDR2 SVGEGT. CDR3: CASTHRTEAYEQYF. The sequenced CDR3 bases are TGTGCCAGCACCCATCGGACAGAAGCCTACGAG.

Details on this clone: Sequencing ends 3 residues short of the CDR3 end; the germline J gene provides the rest. The chain joins TRBV19 to TRBJ1-1, with no clear D. CDR3 size: 16 residues. The germline CDR1 and CDR2 sequences are LNHDA and SQIVND (reference sequence). CDR3 DNA, as far as it was read: TGTGCCAGTACTCAAACCCCCGGGTTATCCTACAATGAG. It translates to CASTQTPGLSYNE. The CDR3 reads in full as CASTQTPGLSYNEAFF.

A word on this clone: The CDR3 end is not reached by the read, which stops 3 residues before it; the germline J gene fills it in. The rearrangement links TRBV7-2 to TRBJ1-2, with D possibly being TRBD1 (5 bases). Germline CDR1 reads SGHTA; CDR2 reads FQGNSA. This CDR3 spans 14 amino acids. The CDR3 is CASSLTGTRAGYTF. The CDR3 DNA, read in part, is TGTGCCAGCAGCTTGACCGGGACTAGAGCCGGC.